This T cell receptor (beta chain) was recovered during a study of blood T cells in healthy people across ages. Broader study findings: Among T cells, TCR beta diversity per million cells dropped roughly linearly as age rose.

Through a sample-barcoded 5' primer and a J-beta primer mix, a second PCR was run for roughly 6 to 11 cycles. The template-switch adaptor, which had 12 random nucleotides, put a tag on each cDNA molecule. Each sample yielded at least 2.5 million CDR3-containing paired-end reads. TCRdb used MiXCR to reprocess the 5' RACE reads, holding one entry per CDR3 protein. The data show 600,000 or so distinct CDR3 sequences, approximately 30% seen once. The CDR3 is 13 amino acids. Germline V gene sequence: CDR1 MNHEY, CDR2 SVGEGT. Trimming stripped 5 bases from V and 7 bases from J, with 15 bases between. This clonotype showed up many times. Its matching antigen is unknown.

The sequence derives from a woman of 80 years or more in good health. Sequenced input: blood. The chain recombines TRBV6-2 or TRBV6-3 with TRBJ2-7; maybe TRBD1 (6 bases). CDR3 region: CASSQDRRREQYF. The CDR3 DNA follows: TGTGCCAGCAGTCAAGACAGGAGGAGAGAGCAGTACTTC.